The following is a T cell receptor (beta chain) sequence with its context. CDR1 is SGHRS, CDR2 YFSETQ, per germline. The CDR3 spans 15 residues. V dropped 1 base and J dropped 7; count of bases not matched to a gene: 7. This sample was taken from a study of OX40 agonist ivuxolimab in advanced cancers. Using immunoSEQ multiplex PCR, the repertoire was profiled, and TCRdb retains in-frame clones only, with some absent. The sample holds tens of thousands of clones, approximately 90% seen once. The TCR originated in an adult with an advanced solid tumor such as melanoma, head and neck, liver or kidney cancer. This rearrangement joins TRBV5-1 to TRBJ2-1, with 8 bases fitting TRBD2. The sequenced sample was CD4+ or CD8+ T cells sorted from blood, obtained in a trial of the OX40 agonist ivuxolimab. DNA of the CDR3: TGCGCCAGCAGCTTGCTAGCGGGTTCTGTGAATGAGCAGTTCTTC. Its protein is CASSLLAGSVNEQFF.